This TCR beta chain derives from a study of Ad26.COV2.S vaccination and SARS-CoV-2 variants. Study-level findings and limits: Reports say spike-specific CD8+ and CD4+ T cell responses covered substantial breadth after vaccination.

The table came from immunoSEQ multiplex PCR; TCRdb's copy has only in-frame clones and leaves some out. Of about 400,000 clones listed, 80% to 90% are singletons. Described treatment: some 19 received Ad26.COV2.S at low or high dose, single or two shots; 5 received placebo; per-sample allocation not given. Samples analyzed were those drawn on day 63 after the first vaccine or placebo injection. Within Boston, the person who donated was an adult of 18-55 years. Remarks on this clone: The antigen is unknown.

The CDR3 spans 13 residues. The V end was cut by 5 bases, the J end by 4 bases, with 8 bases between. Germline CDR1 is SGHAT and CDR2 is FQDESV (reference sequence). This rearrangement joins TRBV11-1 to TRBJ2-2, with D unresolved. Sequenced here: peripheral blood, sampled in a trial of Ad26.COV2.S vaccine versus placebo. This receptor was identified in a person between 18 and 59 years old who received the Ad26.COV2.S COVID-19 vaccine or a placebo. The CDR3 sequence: CASSRRSTGELFF. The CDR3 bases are TGTGCCAGCAGCCGCAGGAGCACCGGGGAGCTGTTTTTT. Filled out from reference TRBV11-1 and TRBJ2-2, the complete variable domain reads EAEVAQSPRYKITEKSQAVAFWCDPISGHATLYWYRQILGQGPELLVQFQDESVVDDSQLPKDRFSAERLKGVDSTLKIQPAELGDSAMYLCASSRRSTGELFFGEGSRLTVL.